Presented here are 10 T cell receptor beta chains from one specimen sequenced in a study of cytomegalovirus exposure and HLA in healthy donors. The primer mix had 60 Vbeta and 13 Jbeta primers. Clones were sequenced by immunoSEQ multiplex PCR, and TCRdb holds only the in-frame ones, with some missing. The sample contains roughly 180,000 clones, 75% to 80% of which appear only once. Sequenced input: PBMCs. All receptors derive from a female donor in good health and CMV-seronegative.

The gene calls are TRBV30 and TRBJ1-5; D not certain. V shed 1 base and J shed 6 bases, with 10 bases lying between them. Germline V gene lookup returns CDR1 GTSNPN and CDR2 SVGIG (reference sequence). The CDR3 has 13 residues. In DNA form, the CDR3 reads TGTGCCTGGAGTGGAGGTGTAGCTCAGCCCCAGCATTTT. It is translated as CAWSGGVAQPQHF.

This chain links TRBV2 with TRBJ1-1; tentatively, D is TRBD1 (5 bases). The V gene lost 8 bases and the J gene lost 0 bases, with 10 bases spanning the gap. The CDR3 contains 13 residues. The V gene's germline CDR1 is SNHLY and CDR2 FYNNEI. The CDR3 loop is CASFRAVNTEAFF. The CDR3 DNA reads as TGTGCCAGCTTCAGGGCTGTGAACACTGAAGCTTTCTTT.

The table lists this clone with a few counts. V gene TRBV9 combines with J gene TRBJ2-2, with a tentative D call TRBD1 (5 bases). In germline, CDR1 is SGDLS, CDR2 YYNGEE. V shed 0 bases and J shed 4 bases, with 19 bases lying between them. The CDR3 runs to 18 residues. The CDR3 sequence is CASSVGPLPQRGTGELFF. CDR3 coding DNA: TGTGCCAGCAGCGTAGGTCCCCTTCCTCAAAGGGGCACCGGGGAGCTGTTTTTT. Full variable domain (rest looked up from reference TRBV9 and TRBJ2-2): DSGVTQTPKHLITATGQRVTLRCSPRSGDLSVYWYQQSLDQGLQFLIQYYNGEERAKGNILERFSAQQFPDLHSELNLSSLELGDSALYFCASSVGPLPQRGTGELFFGEGSRLTVL.

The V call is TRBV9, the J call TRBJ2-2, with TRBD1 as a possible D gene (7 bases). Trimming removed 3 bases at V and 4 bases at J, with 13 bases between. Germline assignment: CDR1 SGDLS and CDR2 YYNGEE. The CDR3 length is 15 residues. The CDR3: CASSGGQEGTGELFF. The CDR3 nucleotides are TGTGCCAGCAGCGGCGGACAGGAGGGCACCGGGGAGCTGTTTTTT.

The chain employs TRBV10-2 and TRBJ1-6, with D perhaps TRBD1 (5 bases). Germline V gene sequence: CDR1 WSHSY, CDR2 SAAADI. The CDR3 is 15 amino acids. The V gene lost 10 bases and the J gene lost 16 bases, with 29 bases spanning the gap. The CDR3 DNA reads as TGCGCCACCTCCCTAAGGCCCCCAACTGGAGGGGTACTCCACTTT. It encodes CATSLRPPTGGVLHF.

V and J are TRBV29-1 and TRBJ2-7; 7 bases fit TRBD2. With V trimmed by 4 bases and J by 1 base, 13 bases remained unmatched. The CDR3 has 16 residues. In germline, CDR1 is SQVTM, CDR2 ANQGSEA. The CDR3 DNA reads TGCAGCGTTGCCGGGGGACCTAGCGGAGAATCCTACGAGCAGTACTTC. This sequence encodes CSVAGGPSGESYEQYF.

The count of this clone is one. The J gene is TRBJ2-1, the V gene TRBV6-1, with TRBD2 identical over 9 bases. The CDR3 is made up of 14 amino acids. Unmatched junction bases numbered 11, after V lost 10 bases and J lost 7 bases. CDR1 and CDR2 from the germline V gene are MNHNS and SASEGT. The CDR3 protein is CATRISGSMNEQFF. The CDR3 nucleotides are TGTGCCACCCGTATTAGCGGGAGTATGAATGAGCAGTTCTTC.

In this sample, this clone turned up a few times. The CDR3 DNA follows: TGCGCCAGCCCCTGTCAGGGCAATCAGCCCCAGCATTTT. Translating gives CASPCQGNQPQHF. The chain couples TRBV10-1 to TRBJ1-5; no clear D. Germline CDR1 is WNHNN and CDR2 is SYGVQD (reference sequence). Trimming stripped 8 bases from V and 2 bases from J, with 10 bases between. This CDR3 spans 13 amino acids.

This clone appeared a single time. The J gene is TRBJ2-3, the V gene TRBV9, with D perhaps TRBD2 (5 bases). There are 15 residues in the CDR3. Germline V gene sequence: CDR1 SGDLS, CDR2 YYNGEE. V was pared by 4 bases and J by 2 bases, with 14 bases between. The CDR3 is CASSPTRGFTDTQYF. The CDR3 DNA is TGTGCCAGCAGCCCAACGAGAGGGTTCACAGATACGCAGTATTTT.

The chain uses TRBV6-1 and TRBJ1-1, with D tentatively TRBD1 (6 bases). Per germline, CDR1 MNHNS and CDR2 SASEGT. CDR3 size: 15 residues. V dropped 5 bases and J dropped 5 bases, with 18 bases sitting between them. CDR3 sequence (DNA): TGTGCCAGCAGTCAAACCAGGGGCCCCGGGACTGAAGCTTTCTTT. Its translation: CASSQTRGPGTEAFF.